This TCR beta chain was observed in a study of blood T cell repertoires in COVID-19. At the level of the study: Sample material is recorded as cDNA or gDNA derived from T cells, B-cell-depleted T cells, or PBMCs.

The CDR3 extends over 13 amino acids. V was cut by 4 bases and J by 5 bases, with 11 bases left in between. From germline, CDR1 is SNHLY and CDR2 FYNNEI. Per the study methods: It was from reference gene primer amplification that nucleated cell counts were estimated. Clones were read by immunoSEQ multiplex PCR, and TCRdb kept only the in-frame ones, dropping some. The V and J calls and clone size were taken over from that table, and D and trimming were inferred from the DNA. The sample gives roughly 110,000 clones, around 88% of which show up once; around 7% is in the top ten. This TCR came from a man in his fifties with active or convalescent COVID-19. Material for sequencing was peripheral blood. The chain recombines TRBV2 with TRBJ1-2; unclear D gene. As DNA, the CDR3 is TGTGCCAGCAGTGCCGAGGCGGAATATGGCTACACCTTC. This translates into CASSAEAEYGYTF.